One sample yielded the 29 T cell receptor beta chains listed below, sequenced in a study of blood T cell repertoires in COVID-19. Assay used: immunoSEQ multiplex PCR; TCRdb lists only in-frame clones, some missing. Of 150,000 to 200,000 clones in the sample, around 90% were seen once. Sequenced sample: peripheral blood. The receptor source for this set is a middle-aged man with acute or convalescent COVID-19.

This chain links TRBV7-9 with TRBJ2-7; TRBD1 matches 7 bases. Germline CDR1 and CDR2: SEHNR and FQNEAQ (reference sequence). The CDR3 contains 16 residues. J gave up 0 bases and V 5 bases, and 10 bases lay outside the gene matches. The CDR3 loop reads CASSPHPDRFSYEQYF. The CDR3 nucleotides are TGTGCCAGCAGCCCCCACCCGGACAGGTTCTCCTACGAGCAGTACTTC.

The rearrangement links TRBV5-1 to TRBJ2-7; D gene uncertain. Germline CDR1 and CDR2: SGHRS and YFSETQ. CDR3 length: 11 amino acids. The V gene lost 4 bases and the J gene lost 7 bases, with 9 bases spanning the gap. CDR3 sequence reads: CASSLDLEQYF. In DNA form, the CDR3 reads TGCGCCAGCAGCCTGGATCTGGAGCAGTACTTC.

The chain combines TRBV24-1 with TRBJ2-1; D ambiguous. Germline V gene sequence: CDR1 KGHDR, CDR2 SFDVKD. Between the trimmed V and J ends, which lost 4 bases and 5 bases, there was a span of 8 bases. The CDR3 loop spans 13 amino acids. In DNA form, the CDR3 reads TGTGCCACCAGTGACTTTTTCGACAATGAGCAGTTCTTC. As protein: CATSDFFDNEQFF.

This clone has just one count. This chain joins TRBV20-1 and TRBJ1-6; TRBD1 aligns across 10 bases. Per the germline V gene, CDR1 is DFQATT and CDR2 is SNEGSKA (reference sequence). This CDR3 region has 14 residues. Trimming cost V 6 bases and J 5 bases; bases outside gene matches: 4. The CDR3 bases are TGCAGTGCCAGTGGACAGGGGGATAATTCACCCCTCCACTTT. Translated, it gives CSASGQGDNSPLHF.

The rearrangement uses TRBV28 and TRBJ1-6; no clear D gene. Trimming pared 1 base from V and 1 base from J, leaving 8 bases between. Germline lookup yields CDR1 MDHEN and CDR2 SYDVKM. The CDR3 covers 16 residues. The CDR3 reads CASSLLQRSYNSPLHF. The DNA of the CDR3 is TGTGCCAGCAGTTTATTACAGAGATCCTATAATTCACCCCTCCACTTT.

The chain combines TRBV29-1 with TRBJ1-1; D is possibly TRBD1 (5 bases). The CDR3 extends over 13 amino acids. In germline, CDR1 is SQVTM, CDR2 ANQGSEA. V shed 7 bases and J shed 1 base, with 13 bases lying between them. In DNA, the CDR3 is TGCAGCGGAACCGAAACAGGGAACACTGAAGCTTTCTTT. Translation: CSGTETGNTEAFF.

The chain links TRBV7-8 to TRBJ1-4; the match to TRBD1 covers 8 bases. CDR1 and CDR2 from the germline V gene are SGHVS and FQNEAQ. The V and J ends lost 1 base and 11 bases, in that order; junction bases with no gene match: 3. The CDR3 loop spans 13 amino acids. This CDR3 is CASSLDGQGKLFF. The CDR3 nucleotides read TGTGCCAGCAGCTTAGACGGACAGGGTAAACTGTTTTTT.

The chain uses TRBV7-8 and TRBJ2-1, with D unclear. V lost 5 bases and J lost 12, with 14 bases in between. CDR3 length equals 12 residues. CDR1 is SGHVS, CDR2 FQNEAQ, per germline. The CDR3 loop reads CASSPSPEAQFF. Written as DNA, the CDR3 is TGTGCCAGCAGCCCCAGTCCTGAGGCGCAGTTCTTC.

This chain links TRBV15 with TRBJ1-2, with TRBD1 matching over 8 bases. Germline V CDR1 and CDR2: LNHNV, YYDKDF (reference sequence). This CDR3 contains 14 residues. Trimming took 0 bases from V and 8 from J; bases not matched to a gene: 5. The DNA for the CDR3 is TGTGCCACCAGCAGAGACAGGACAGGGACGGGCTACACCTTC. It encodes CATSRDRTGTGYTF. Filled out from reference TRBV15 and TRBJ1-2, the complete variable domain reads DAMVIQNPRYQVTQFGKPVTLSCSQTLNHNVMYWYQQKSSQAPKLLFHYYDKDFNNEADTPDNFQSRRPNTSFCFLDIRSPGLGDTAMYLCATSRDRTGTGYTFGSGTRLTVV.

The CDR3 sequence: CASSQSGLAGTPTCEQYF. DNA of the CDR3: TGCGCCAGCAGCCAGAGCGGACTAGCGGGGACTCCAACCTGCGAGCAGTACTTC. V is TRBV4-1 and J is TRBJ2-7; 12 nucleotides align to TRBD2. V shed 3 bases, J shed 6 bases, and the junction held 15 bases outside the gene matches. Germline V gene sequence: CDR1 MGHRA, CDR2 YSYEKL. The CDR3 extends over 18 amino acids.

The chain carries TRBV10-3 and TRBJ1-2; 8 bases agree with TRBD1. The V segment lost 7 bases and the J segment 2 bases; nucleotides outside the gene matches: 6. The CDR3 length is 14 residues. Germline V lookup: CDR1 ENHRY, CDR2 SYGVKD. The CDR3 DNA sequence: TGTGCCATCACTACCGGGACAGGCAACTATGGCTACACCTTC. It specifies CAITTGTGNYGYTF.

The chain combines TRBV5-4 with TRBJ2-3; 14 bases fit TRBD2. V shed 3 bases and J 3 bases; nucleotides not matched to a gene: 9. In germline, CDR1 is SGHNT, CDR2 YYREEE (reference sequence). The CDR3 sequence is 18 residues long. The CDR3 bases are TGTGCCAGCAGCTCCGGGACTAGCGGGGGAACGGGGACAGATACGCAGTATTTT. This gives the protein CASSSGTSGGTGTDTQYF.

This chain links TRBV29-1 with TRBJ2-1; D perhaps matches TRBD1 (5 bases). Germline-derived CDR1 and CDR2 are SQVTM and ANQGSEA. This CDR3 is built from 13 residues. V shed 7 bases and J shed 3 bases, with 13 bases lying between them. CDR3 bases: TGCAGCGCGTGGGGCGCCAGCTACAATGAGCAGTTCTTC. It specifies CSAWGASYNEQFF.

The chain couples TRBV10-3 to TRBJ1-2, with D possibly matching TRBD1 (6 bases). CDR1 and CDR2 (germline): ENHRY, SYGVKD. The CDR3 is 17 amino acids. The V and J ends lost 7 bases and 2 bases respectively, with 23 bases between them. The CDR3 is CAINYSAGEKGNYGYTF. The CDR3 DNA reads TGTGCCATCAATTATTCCGCAGGGGAGAAGGGCAACTATGGCTACACCTTC.

The chain recombines TRBV12-3 or TRBV12-4 with TRBJ1-5, with D possibly being TRBD1 (5 bases). V was shortened by 7 bases and J by 0 bases, with 7 bases between the two germline ends. CDR3 length: 13 amino acids. The CDR3 DNA reads as TGTGCCAGCAACCAGGGTAGCAATCAGCCCCAGCATTTT. Its protein is CASNQGSNQPQHF.

V is TRBV6-5 and J is TRBJ1-2; D perhaps matches TRBD1 (6 bases). CDR3 length: 12 amino acids. The ends were cut back, 2 bases at V and 8 bases at J, with 9 bases in the middle. Germline V gene data show CDR1 as MNHEY and CDR2 as SVGAGI. In DNA, the CDR3 is TGTGCCAGCAGTTACAGGGGGGGAGGCTACACCTTC. Its protein is CASSYRGGGYTF.

The V and J genes are TRBV10-3 and TRBJ2-7; 9 positions match TRBD1. CDR1 and CDR2 (germline): ENHRY, SYGVKD. V shed 8 bases, J shed 4 bases, and the junction held 12 bases outside the gene matches. CDR3 length: 15 residues. As DNA, the CDR3 is TGTGCCATCGGACGCTTTTCCGGGACAGGGTACGAGCAGTACTTC. Amino acids: CAIGRFSGTGYEQYF.

V and J are TRBV7-2 and TRBJ2-1; 7 nucleotides align to TRBD1. The CDR3 length is 17 residues. Trimming at V came to 5 bases and at J to 6 bases, leaving 16 bases not matched to a gene. Germline values: CDR1 SGHTA, CDR2 FQGNSA. DNA for the CDR3: TGTGCCAGCAGCACCCGCACCCCGGGACAGCACTTCAATGAGCAGTTCTTC. Encoded protein: CASSTRTPGQHFNEQFF.

The table lists this clone with a count of one. The rearrangement joins TRBV7-6 to TRBJ2-2; 7 bases line up with TRBD2. The CDR3 is made up of 18 amino acids. V dropped 5 bases and J dropped 0; count of bases not matched to a gene: 12. Germline V gene lookup returns CDR1 SGHVS and CDR2 FNYEAQ. The CDR3, as DNA: TGTGCCAGCAGCCCCATGGGCGGGGGTACTGCGAACACCGGGGAGCTGTTTTTT. It codes for CASSPMGGGTANTGELFF.

V usage is TRBV4-3 and J usage is TRBJ2-7; TRBD2 agrees at 7 bases. V shed 0 bases and J 2 bases; nucleotides not matched to a gene: 4. CDR1 is LGHNA and CDR2 is YSLEER in the germline V gene. This CDR3 comprises 15 residues. In DNA, the CDR3 is TGCGCCAGCAGCCAAGAAGTGGGAGGGACCTACGAGCAGTACTTC. Its translation is CASSQEVGGTYEQYF.

The V gene is TRBV28, the J gene TRBJ2-7, with 8 nucleotides matching TRBD2. CDR1 is MDHEN and CDR2 is SYDVKM in the germline V gene. The ends lost 7 bases at V and 4 bases at J; junction bases unmatched: 6. The CDR3 spans 13 residues. The DNA for the CDR3 is TGTGCCAGCATCGGGGGGGCCTTTTACGAGCAGTACTTC. This gives the protein CASIGGAFYEQYF.

V and J are TRBV19 and TRBJ2-7, with TRBD1 matching 12 bases. This CDR3 is 14 amino acids long. The ends lost 6 bases at V and 4 bases at J; junction bases unmatched: 4. Germline values: CDR1 LNHDA, CDR2 SQIVND (reference sequence). For the CDR3, the DNA is TGTGCCAGTAGACCGGGACAGGGGGCTTACGAGCAGTACTTC. Translated: CASRPGQGAYEQYF.

This clone has just a few counts. The chain has TRBV4-3 and TRBJ1-2; no clear D. The ends were cut back, 0 bases at V and 7 bases at J, with 9 bases in the middle. Germline-derived CDR1 and CDR2 are LGHNA and YSLEER. CDR3 length: 13 amino acids. CDR3 loop: CASSQDGSGGYTF. Here the CDR3 DNA reads TGCGCCAGCAGCCAAGACGGTTCCGGTGGCTACACCTTC.

V gene TRBV18 combines with J gene TRBJ2-7; 7 bases are a match to TRBD1. The CDR3 is 14 residues long. Germline V gene sequence: CDR1 KGHSH, CDR2 LQKENI. J lost 6 bases, V lost 3 bases, and 8 bases had no gene match. The CDR3 nucleotides are TGTGCCAGCTCACCCGGGACAGTCCGCGGCGAGCAGTACTTC. It translates to CASSPGTVRGEQYF. The variable domain in full, with the rest retrieved from reference TRBV18 and TRBJ2-7, is NAGVMQNPRHLVRRRGQEARLRCSPMKGHSHVYWYRQLPEEGLKFMVYLQKENIIDESGMPKERFSAEFPKEGPSILRIQQVVRGDSAAYFCASSPGTVRGEQYFGPGTRLTVT.

This clone was counted only a few times. The chain combines TRBV5-1 with TRBJ2-5; 7 bases are shared with TRBD2. Germline V CDR1 and CDR2: SGHRS, YFSETQ. The CDR3 runs 16 residues. Losses at the gene ends were 4 bases for V and 7 bases for J; bases not matched to a gene: 16. CDR3 protein: CASSITSAPAEGTQYF. The CDR3 bases are TGCGCCAGCAGCATAACTAGCGCTCCCGCCGAGGGGACCCAGTACTTC.

The chain carries TRBV28 and TRBJ1-5; 11 bases match TRBD1. CDR1 and CDR2 from the germline V gene are MDHEN and SYDVKM. Unmatched junction bases numbered 6, after V lost 6 bases and J lost 5 bases. This CDR3 spans 15 amino acids. CDR3 loop: CASRWDRGGYQPQHF. CDR3 DNA: TGTGCCAGCAGGTGGGACAGGGGGGGGTATCAGCCCCAGCATTTT.

This chain connects TRBV28 to TRBJ1-5; no clear D. V was trimmed by 8 bases and J by 5 bases, leaving 10 bases between them. Germline loops: CDR1 MDHEN, CDR2 SYDVKM. This CDR3 region has 12 residues. The CDR3 DNA sequence: TGTGCCAGCGGGGTCGGGGATCAGCCCCAGCATTTT. Its translation is CASGVGDQPQHF.

The chain links TRBV19 to TRBJ1-5; D might be TRBD1 (5 bases). The germline V gene encodes CDR1 LNHDA and CDR2 SQIVND (reference sequence). V lost 6 bases, J lost 0 bases, and 12 bases lay in between. The CDR3 spans 15 residues. Here the CDR3 reads CASRRGINSNQPQHF. Written as DNA, the CDR3 is TGTGCCAGTAGACGGGGGATTAATAGCAATCAGCCCCAGCATTTT.

This clone was seen a single time. The J gene is TRBJ2-1, the V gene TRBV30, with D possibly being TRBD1 (5 bases). Germline loops: CDR1 GTSNPN, CDR2 SVGIG (reference sequence). The CDR3 runs 12 residues. Trimming removed 3 bases at V and 8 bases at J, with 11 bases between. This CDR3 reads CAWRTDSHEQFF. CDR3 coding DNA: TGTGCCTGGAGGACAGACTCTCATGAGCAGTTCTTC.